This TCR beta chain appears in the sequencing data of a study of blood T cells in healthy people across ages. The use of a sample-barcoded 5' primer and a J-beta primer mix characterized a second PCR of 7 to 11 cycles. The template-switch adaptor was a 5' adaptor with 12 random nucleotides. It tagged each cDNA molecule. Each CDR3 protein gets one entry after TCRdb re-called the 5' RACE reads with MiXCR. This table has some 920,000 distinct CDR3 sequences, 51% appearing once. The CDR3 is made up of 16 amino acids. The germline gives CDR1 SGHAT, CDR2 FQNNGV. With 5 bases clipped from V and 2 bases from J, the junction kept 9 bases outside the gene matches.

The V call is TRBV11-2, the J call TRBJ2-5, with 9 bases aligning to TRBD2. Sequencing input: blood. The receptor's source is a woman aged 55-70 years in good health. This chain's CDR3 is CASSPVAGVGQETQYF. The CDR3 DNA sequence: TGTGCCAGCAGCCCGGTAGCGGGAGTGGGACAAGAGACCCAGTACTTC.